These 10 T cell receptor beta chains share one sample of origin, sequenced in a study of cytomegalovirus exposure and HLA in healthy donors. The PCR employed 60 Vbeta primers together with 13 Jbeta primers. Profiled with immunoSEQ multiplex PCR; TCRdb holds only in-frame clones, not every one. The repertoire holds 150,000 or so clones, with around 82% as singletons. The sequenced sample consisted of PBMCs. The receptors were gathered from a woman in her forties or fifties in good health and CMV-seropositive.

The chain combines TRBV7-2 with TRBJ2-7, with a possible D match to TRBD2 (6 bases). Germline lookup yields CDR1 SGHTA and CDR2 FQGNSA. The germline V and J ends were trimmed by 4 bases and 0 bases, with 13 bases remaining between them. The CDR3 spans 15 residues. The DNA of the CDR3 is TGTGCCAGCAGCTCCCGTTACGGGGGCTCCTACGAGCAGTACTTC. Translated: CASSSRYGGSYEQYF.

CDR3 protein: CASSLEDRAYEQYF. The CDR3 DNA reads as TGTGCCAGCAGCTTAGAGGACAGGGCCTACGAGCAGTACTTC. The chain has TRBV7-9 and TRBJ2-7, with 8 bases fitting TRBD1. The CDR3 is 14 amino acids. The ends lost 1 base at V and 2 bases at J; junction bases unmatched: 1. The germline CDR1 and CDR2 sequences are SEHNR and FQNEAQ (reference sequence).

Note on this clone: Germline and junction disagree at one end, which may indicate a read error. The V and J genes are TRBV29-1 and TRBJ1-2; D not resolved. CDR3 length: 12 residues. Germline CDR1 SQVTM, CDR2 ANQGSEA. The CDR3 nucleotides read TGCAGCGTCGAAGGGTTGCAACTCGGCTACACCTTC. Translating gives CSVEGLQLGYTF.

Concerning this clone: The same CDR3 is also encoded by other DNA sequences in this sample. The CDR3 nucleotides read TGTGCCAGCACCAAAGGGGAGGGGGTAAGGACTGAAGCTTTCTTT. It is translated as CASTKGEGVRTEAFF. V usage is TRBV6-6 and J usage is TRBJ1-1, with TRBD1 as a possible D gene (6 bases). The length of the CDR3 is 15 residues. The germline V gene encodes CDR1 MNHNY and CDR2 SVGAGI (reference sequence). Between the trimmed V and J ends, which lost 7 bases and 5 bases, there was a span of 20 bases.

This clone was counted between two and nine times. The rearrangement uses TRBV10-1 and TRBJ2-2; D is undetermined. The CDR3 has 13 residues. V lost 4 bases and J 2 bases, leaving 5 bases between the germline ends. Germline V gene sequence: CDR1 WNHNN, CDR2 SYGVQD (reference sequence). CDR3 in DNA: TGCGCCAGCAGTGGGGCAAACACCGGGGAGCTGTTTTTT. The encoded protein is CASSGANTGELFF.

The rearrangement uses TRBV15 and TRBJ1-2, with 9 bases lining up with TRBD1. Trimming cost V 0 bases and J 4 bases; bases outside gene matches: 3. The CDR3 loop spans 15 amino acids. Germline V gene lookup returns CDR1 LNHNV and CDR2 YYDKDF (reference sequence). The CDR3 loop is CATSRERDRVYGYTF. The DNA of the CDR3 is TGTGCCACCAGCAGAGAAAGGGACAGGGTCTATGGCTACACCTTC. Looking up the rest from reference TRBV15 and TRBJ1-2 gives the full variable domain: DAMVIQNPRYQVTQFGKPVTLSCSQTLNHNVMYWYQQKSSQAPKLLFHYYDKDFNNEADTPDNFQSRRPNTSFCFLDIRSPGLGDTAMYLCATSRERDRVYGYTFGSGTRLTVV.

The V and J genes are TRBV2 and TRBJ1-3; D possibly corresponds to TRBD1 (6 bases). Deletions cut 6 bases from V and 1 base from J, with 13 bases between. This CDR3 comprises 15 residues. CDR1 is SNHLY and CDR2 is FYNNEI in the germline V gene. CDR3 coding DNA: TGTGCCAGCAGCCGGACCACAGGGTCTGGAAACACCATATATTTT. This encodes CASSRTTGSGNTIYF.

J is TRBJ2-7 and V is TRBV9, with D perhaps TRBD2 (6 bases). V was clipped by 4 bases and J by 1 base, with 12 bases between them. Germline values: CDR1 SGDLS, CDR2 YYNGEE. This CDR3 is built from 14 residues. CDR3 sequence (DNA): TGTGCCAGCAGCCCCCCGGAGGGGTCCTACGAGCAGTACTTC. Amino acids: CASSPPEGSYEQYF.

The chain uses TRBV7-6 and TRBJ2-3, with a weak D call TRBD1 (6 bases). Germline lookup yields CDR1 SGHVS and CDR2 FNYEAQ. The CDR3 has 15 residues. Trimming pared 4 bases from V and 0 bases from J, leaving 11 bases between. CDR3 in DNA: TGTGCCAGCAGCTCACAGGGAACTAGCACAGATACGCAGTATTTT. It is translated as CASSSQGTSTDTQYF. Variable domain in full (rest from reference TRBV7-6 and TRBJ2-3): GAGVSQSPRYKVTKRGQDVALRCDPISGHVSLYWYRQALGQGPEFLTYFNYEAQQDKSGLPNDRFSAERPEGSISTLTIQRTEQRDSAMYRCASSSQGTSTDTQYFGPGTRLTVL.

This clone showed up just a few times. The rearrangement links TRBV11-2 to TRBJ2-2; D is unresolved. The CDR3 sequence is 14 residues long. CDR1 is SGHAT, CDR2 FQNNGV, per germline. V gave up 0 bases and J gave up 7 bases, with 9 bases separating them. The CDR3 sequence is CASSLEAGFGELFF. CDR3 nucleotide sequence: TGTGCCAGCAGCTTAGAGGCAGGATTCGGGGAGCTGTTTTTT.